The rows below give T cell receptor beta chains drawn from one sample of a study of blood T cell repertoires in COVID-19. Sequenced by immunoSEQ multiplex PCR; TCRdb stores in-frame clones only, minus some. Of under 150,000 clones in the sample, about 86% were seen once. Sequencing was done on a sample of PBMCs or T cells enriched from blood (not recorded which). The receptors shown here come from a man in his forties with acute COVID-19. Each CDR3 is given with its conserved first and last residue. Each record gives: CDR3 length, clone size, V gene, D gene, J gene, CDR3 DNA, CDR3 protein. A D gene is named only where the DNA matches it firmly. The size of a clone is reported for some rows only, either as once, few or many, or as a class for expanded clones.

17	.	TRBV5-8	TRBD2	TRBJ2-3	TGTGCCAGCACCCGACTAGCGGGGGGTCCAGGCACAGATACGCAGTATTTT	CASTRLAGGPGTDTQYF
10	.	TRBV30	.	TRBJ2-7	TGTGCCGCTGGCCCCTACGAGCAGTACTTC	CAAGPYEQYF
15	.	TRBV7-7	TRBD2	TRBJ2-2	TGTGCTAGCAGCCCTAGCGGGGGGGCCGGCGGGGAGCTGTTTTTT	CASSPSGGAGGELFF
12	once	TRBV5-4	.	TRBJ2-1	TGTGCCAGCAGCTGGGCGGGCGATGAGCAGTTCTTC	CASSWAGDEQFF
13	.	TRBV14	TRBD1	TRBJ2-1	TGTGCCAGCAGTCCTGGGACAGCCAATGAGCAGTTCTTC	CASSPGTANEQFF
14	.	TRBV19	TRBD2	TRBJ2-1	TGTGCCAGTAGTGGACTAGTTGGTCATACTGAGCAGTTCTTC	CASSGLVGHTEQFF
15	.	TRBV3-1/TRBV3-2	.	TRBJ1-6	TGTGCCAGCAGCCAAGCTTTGAGGGGGAATTCACCCCTCCACTTT	CASSQALRGNSPLHF
15	.	TRBV5-1	TRBD1	TRBJ2-7	TGCGCCAGCAGGTGGGGACAGGGGGCGTTCTACGAGCAGTACTTC	CASRWGQGAFYEQYF
13	.	TRBV7-3	.	TRBJ2-3	TGTGCCAGCAGCTTAACGAGCGTGGATACGCAGTATTTT	CASSLTSVDTQYF
15	once	TRBV7-3	.	TRBJ2-5	TGTGCCAGCAGCTTAACTAGCGGTTACCAAGAGACCCAGTACTTC	CASSLTSGYQETQYF
14	.	TRBV9	.	TRBJ2-1	TGTGCCAGCAGCGTTATCCAGGGGGGCAATGAGCAGTTCTTC	CASSVIQGGNEQFF
15	.	TRBV5-6	TRBD2	TRBJ2-5	TGTGCCAGCAGCTTGCAACTAGCGGGAGGCGAGACCCAGTACTTC	CASSLQLAGGETQYF
16	.	TRBV24-1	TRBD2	TRBJ2-5	TGTGCCACCAGTGATTTCGTAGCGGGGGTCAGGGAGACCCAGTACTTC	CATSDFVAGVRETQYF
13	.	TRBV12-3/TRBV12-4	TRBD1	TRBJ1-5	TGTGCCAGCAGTCGGAGGGGGCATCAGCCCCAGCATTTT	CASSRRGHQPQHF
13	.	TRBV14	TRBD2	TRBJ2-7	TGTGCCAGCAGCCCCCCTAGCGGGTACGAGCAGTACTTC	CASSPPSGYEQYF
12	.	TRBV2	TRBD2	TRBJ2-5	TGTGCCAGCCGGGGGGTCCAAGAGACCCAGTACTTC	CASRGVQETQYF
13	.	TRBV10-3	TRBD1	TRBJ2-3	TGTGCCATCAGTGGACAGGGAGCAGATACGCAGTATTTT	CAISGQGADTQYF
15	.	TRBV11-2	TRBD1	TRBJ1-6	TGTGCCAGCAGCCCAATGACAGGGAGGAATTCACCCCTCCACTTT	CASSPMTGRNSPLHF
14	.	TRBV28	TRBD2	TRBJ2-7	TGTGCCAGCAGTAAAGCGGGGACGAAATACGAGCAGTACTTC	CASSKAGTKYEQYF
15	.	TRBV18	TRBD1	TRBJ1-2	TGTGCCAGCTCACCATCAACAGGGGGGAACTATGGCTACACCTTC	CASSPSTGGNYGYTF
12	.	TRBV6-5	.	TRBJ1-4	TGTGCCACAGGGGTCGGCGGTGAAAAACTGTTTTTT	CATGVGGEKLFF
13	.	TRBV30	TRBD1	TRBJ1-1	TGTGCCTGGAGTACGGACAGGTACACTGAAGCTTTCTTT	CAWSTDRYTEAFF
11	.	TRBV6-5	.	TRBJ2-7	TGTGCCAGCAGTTTAAACTACGAGCAGTACTTC	CASSLNYEQYF
15	.	TRBV7-9	.	TRBJ2-3	TGTGCCAGCAGCACCCGGACAAGCCACACAGATACGCAGTATTTT	CASSTRTSHTDTQYF
13	.	TRBV7-9	.	TRBJ2-1	TGTGCCAGCAGCTTAGGTCAGGGTAATGAGCAGTTCTTC	CASSLGQGNEQFF
13	.	TRBV10-3	TRBD1	TRBJ1-1	TGTGCCATCACCGGGACAGCGAACACTGAAGCTTTCTTT	CAITGTANTEAFF
14	.	TRBV30	.	TRBJ1-3	TGTGCCTGGAGTGCCCTGTACTCTGGAAACACCATATATTTT	CAWSALYSGNTIYF
16	.	TRBV19	TRBD2	TRBJ2-1	TGTGCCAGTAGGCCCTCCGGACTAGCAGACTACAATGAGCAGTTCTTC	CASRPSGLADYNEQFF
13	.	TRBV5-8	.	TRBJ2-3	TGTGCCAGCAGCTTCCTAGCTACAGATACGCAGTATTTT	CASSFLATDTQYF
14	.	TRBV7-3	.	TRBJ2-2	TGTGCCAGCAGCTTACAGGGGATGGCCGGGGAGCTGTTTTTT	CASSLQGMAGELFF
14	once	TRBV7-9	TRBD2	TRBJ2-3	TGTGCCAGCAATCGGGGACTAAGCACAGATACGCAGTATTTT	CASNRGLSTDTQYF
16	.	TRBV5-4	TRBD2	TRBJ2-7	TGTGCCAGCAGCGACATTATAGGACAGCGGGAGTTCGAGCAGTACTTC	CASSDIIGQREFEQYF
16	.	TRBV7-3	.	TRBJ2-2	TGTGCCAGCAGCTTAAATAGCGGCATGAACACCGGGGAGCTGTTTTTT	CASSLNSGMNTGELFF
12	.	TRBV6-5	.	TRBJ1-2	TGTGCCAGCAGTTCGGGGTACTATGGCTACACCTTC	CASSSGYYGYTF
15	.	TRBV3-1/TRBV3-2	TRBD2	TRBJ2-3	TGTGCCAGCAGCCAAGGGCTAGCGGCCACAGATACGCAGTATTTT	CASSQGLAATDTQYF
15	once	TRBV9	TRBD1	TRBJ2-1	TGTGCCAGCAGCTTAGAGGGACAGGACTACAATGAGCAGTTCTTC	CASSLEGQDYNEQFF
14	.	TRBV6-6	TRBD2	TRBJ2-7	TGTGCCAGCAGTGGACTAGCGGTGTCTAAAGAGCAGTACTTC	CASSGLAVSKEQYF
13	.	TRBV12-3/TRBV12-4	.	TRBJ2-3	TGTGCCAGCAGCCAAACAGGGTCAGATACGCAGTATTTT	CASSQTGSDTQYF
13	once	TRBV28	.	TRBJ2-7	TGTGCCAGCAGTTTAGGCGGGCCCTACGAGCAGTACTTC	CASSLGGPYEQYF
19	.	TRBV3-1/TRBV3-2	TRBD2	TRBJ2-5	TGTGCCAGCAGCCAAGAATACGGAATAGCGGGACTCGCTCAAGAGACCCAGTACTTC	CASSQEYGIAGLAQETQYF
13	.	TRBV28	.	TRBJ2-3	TGTGCCAGCAGTCCACCCCCCGCGGATACGCAGTATTTT	CASSPPPADTQYF
16	.	TRBV7-2	TRBD1	TRBJ2-2	TGTGCCAGCAGCTCTAACTCACACAGGGGCACCGGGGAGCTGTTTTTT	CASSSNSHRGTGELFF
16	.	TRBV2	.	TRBJ2-2	TGTGCCAGCAGTCCCCGGGATAGCCCCAACACCGGGGAGCTGTTTTTT	CASSPRDSPNTGELFF
14	.	TRBV10-3	TRBD2	TRBJ2-3	TGTGCCATCGGAGTAGCGGGAGGTAAAGATACGCAGTATTTT	CAIGVAGGKDTQYF
15	.	TRBV28	TRBD1	TRBJ1-5	TGTGCCAGCAGTTCGTCGACAGGGGGTCATCAGCCCCAGCATTTT	CASSSSTGGHQPQHF
17	.	TRBV7-3	TRBD1	TRBJ2-1	TGTGCCAGCAGCTCAACACCTGGGACAGGGTCTAGTGGTGAGCAGTTCTTC	CASSSTPGTGSSGEQFF
14	.	TRBV6-5	.	TRBJ1-2	TGTGCCGCGGCCCCGACAGCCCTTAGCTATGGCTACACCTTC	CAAAPTALSYGYTF
16	.	TRBV7-2	.	TRBJ1-4	TGTGCCAGCAGCCTACGCTTCGCACAAAGGGGCGCAAAACTGTTTTTT	CASSLRFAQRGAKLFF
13	.	TRBV29-1	TRBD1	TRBJ2-7	TGCAGCGTGAGGCAGGGGACAGGGGACGAGCAGTACTTC	CSVRQGTGDEQYF
14	.	TRBV18	.	TRBJ1-2	TGTGCCAGCAACTGGGGGCAGGAGAACTATGGCTACACCTTC	CASNWGQENYGYTF
11	.	TRBV12-5	.	TRBJ2-7	TGTGCTAGTGGTCTCGCCTACGAGCAGTACTTC	CASGLAYEQYF
15	.	TRBV19	.	TRBJ2-3	TGTGCCAGTAGTCCCGGGGGAACTAGCACAGATACGCAGTATTTT	CASSPGGTSTDTQYF